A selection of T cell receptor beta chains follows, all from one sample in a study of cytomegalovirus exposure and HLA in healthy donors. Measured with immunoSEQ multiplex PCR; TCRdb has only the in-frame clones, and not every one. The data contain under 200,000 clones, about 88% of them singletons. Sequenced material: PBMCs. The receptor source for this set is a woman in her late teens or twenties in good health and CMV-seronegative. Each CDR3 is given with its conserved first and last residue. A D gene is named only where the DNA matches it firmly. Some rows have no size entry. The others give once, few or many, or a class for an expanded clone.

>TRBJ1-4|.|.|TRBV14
TGTGCCAGCAGCCGCAGGGAAATCTTCGGTGAAAAACTGTTTTTT
CASSRREIFGEKLFF
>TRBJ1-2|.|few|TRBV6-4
TGTGCCACCTCGAGGATTTATGGCTACACCTTC
CATSRIYGYTF
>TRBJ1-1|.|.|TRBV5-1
TGCGCCAGCAGCTTCGGACAGTTGGGCACTGAAGCTTTCTTT
CASSFGQLGTEAFF
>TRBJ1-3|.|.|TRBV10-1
TGCGCCAGCACCACTCACAGAGACTCTGGAAACACCATATATTTT
CASTTHRDSGNTIYF
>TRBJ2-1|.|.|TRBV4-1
TGCGCCAGCAGCCGGGACATTCCTAGGAACAATGAGCAGTTCTTC
CASSRDIPRNNEQFF
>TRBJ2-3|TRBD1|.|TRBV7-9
TGTGCCAGCAGCCCCGGGACAGGGAAGTATTTT
CASSPGTGKYF
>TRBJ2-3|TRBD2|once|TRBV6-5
TGTGCCAGCAGTTACAAAGCGGGAGTCACAGATACGCAGTATTTT
CASSYKAGVTDTQYF
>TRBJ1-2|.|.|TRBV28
TGTGCCAGCAGTTTACAGGGATTAGTAGGCTATGGCTACACCTTC
CASSLQGLVGYGYTF
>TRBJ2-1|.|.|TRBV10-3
TGTGCCATCAGTGAACCGGGACTCCGCTACAATGAGCAGTTCTTC
CAISEPGLRYNEQFF
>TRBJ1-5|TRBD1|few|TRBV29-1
TGCAGCGTGGGCGACAGGGAAAATCAGCCCCAGCATTTT
CSVGDRENQPQHF
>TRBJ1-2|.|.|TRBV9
TGTGCCAGCAGCCCGCGGGGGGGGCAAGAATTCTATGGCTACACCTTC
CASSPRGGQEFYGYTF
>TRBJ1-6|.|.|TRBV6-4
TGTGCCAGCAGTGACAAGAGGGCAGGGGATAATTCACCCCTCCACTTT
CASSDKRAGDNSPLHF
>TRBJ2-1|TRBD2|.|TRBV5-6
TGTGCCAGCAGCTTAAGGGGGACTAGCGGGAAGCAGTTCTTC
CASSLRGTSGKQFF
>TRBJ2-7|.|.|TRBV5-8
TGTGCCAGCAGCTTGTGGGGTAGCGGCTACGAGCAGTACTTC
CASSLWGSGYEQYF
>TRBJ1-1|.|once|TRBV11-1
TGTGCCAGCAGCTTAGCGGGGACTCAAACTGAAGCTTTCTTT
CASSLAGTQTEAFF
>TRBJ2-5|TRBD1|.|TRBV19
TGTGCCAGTAGTGGAGGCGGGACAGGGCGAGAGACCCAGTACTTC
CASSGGGTGRETQYF
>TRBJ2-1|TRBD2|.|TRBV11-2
TGTGCCAGCAGCGATCCCGGGACTAGAGGGGTCTTC
CASSDPGTRGVF
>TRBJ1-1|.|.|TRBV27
TGTGCCAGCAGTCGACTACTGAGCATGAACACTGAAGCTTTCTTT
CASSRLLSMNTEAFF
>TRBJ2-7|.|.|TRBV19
TGTGCCAGTAGTATAGACATTGCCTACTACGAGCAGTACTTC
CASSIDIAYYEQYF
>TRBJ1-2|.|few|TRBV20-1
TGCAGTTCCGGTAGTAACTATGGCTACACCTTC
CSSGSNYGYTF
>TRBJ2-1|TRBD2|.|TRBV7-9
TGTGCCAGCAGATCTCGGACTAGCGGAAACTACAATGAGCAGTTCTTC
CASRSRTSGNYNEQFF
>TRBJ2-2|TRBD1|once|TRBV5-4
TGTGCCAGCAGCTTAGACAGGGGGCAGGCCGGGGAGCTGTTTTTT
CASSLDRGQAGELFF
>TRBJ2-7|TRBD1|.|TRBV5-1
TGCGCCAGCAGCTTGGGACAGGGTAGGAGGTACGAGCAGTACTTC
CASSLGQGRRYEQYF
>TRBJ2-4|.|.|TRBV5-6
TGTGCCAGCAGCTTGGGGAGCCCTAGCCGGGTCAAAAACATTCAGTACTTC
CASSLGSPSRVKNIQYF
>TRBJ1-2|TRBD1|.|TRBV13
TGTGCCAGCAGCCGACTGGGACAGGGGGCGCGGAGCACCTTC
CASSRLGQGARSTF
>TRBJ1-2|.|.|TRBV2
TGTGCCAGCAGTGATGAGGGTGGCTACACCTTC
CASSDEGGYTF
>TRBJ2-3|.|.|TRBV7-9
TGTGCCAGCAGCTTCAGGGTGGGTTACACAGATACGCAGTATTTT
CASSFRVGYTDTQYF
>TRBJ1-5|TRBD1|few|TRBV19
TGTGCCAGTAGTAGAGACAGGGGCAATCAGCCCCAGCATTTT
CASSRDRGNQPQHF
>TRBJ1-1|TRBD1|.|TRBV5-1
TGCGCCAGCAGCTTGGGGACAGGGATGGACACTGAAGCTTTCTTT
CASSLGTGMDTEAFF
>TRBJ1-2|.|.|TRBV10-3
TGTGCCATCAGCGCGGGGCTGGGCTATGGCTACACCTTC
CAISAGLGYGYTF
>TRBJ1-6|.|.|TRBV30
TGTGCCTGGAGAAAGACAGTGAGTTCACCCCTCCACTTT
CAWRKTVSSPLHF
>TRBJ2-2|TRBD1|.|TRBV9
TGTGCCAGCACCGGACAGGAAAGGGAGCTGTTTTTT
CASTGQERELFF
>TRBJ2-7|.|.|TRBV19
TGTGCCAGTAAGAGGGAAGGGTACGAGCAGTACTTC
CASKREGYEQYF
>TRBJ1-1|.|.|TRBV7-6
TGTGCCAGCAGCTCTGCGGGGAGGGGGAACACTGAAGCTTTCTTT
CASSSAGRGNTEAFF
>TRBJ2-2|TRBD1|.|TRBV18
TGTGCCAGCTCACGCATCGACAGGGAGAGAACCGGGGAGCTGTTTTTT
CASSRIDRERTGELFF
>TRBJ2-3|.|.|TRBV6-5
TGTGCCAGCACAGCGGGTGGGAGCACAGATACGCAGTATTTT
CASTAGGSTDTQYF
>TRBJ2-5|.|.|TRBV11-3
TGTGCCAGCAGCTTATCAGGCCAAGAGACCCAGTACTTC
CASSLSGQETQYF